This T cell receptor (beta chain) was obtained from a study of read filtering for tumor transcriptome and immune sequencing. Study-level background: Mean patient age was roughly 66 years, range roughly 47 to 90; 17 male, around 15 female. IR-seq gave about 3.5 to 11 million TCR reads per sample; RNA-seq gave roughly 80 to 1273.

A single count supports this clonotype. What it binds is unknown. Notes on the study in general: IR-seq and RNA-seq agreed better without single-read clonotypes. Sorted CD138-negative bone marrow cells were not purified T cells.

From 300 to 450 ng of RNA, a library with molecular barcoded alpha/delta and beta/gamma adaptors was made. TCRdb reanalysed the reads using MiXCR and keeps one entry per CDR3 protein. The sample contains approximately 140,000 distinct CDR3 sequences, approximately 13% of which appear only once. The sample comprised a population of CD138-negative cells sorted from bone marrow. The TCR originated in a donor at least 40 years old with multiple myeloma.

The CDR3 sequence is CASGVDRAGEQYF. Written as DNA, the CDR3 is TGTGCCAGCGGTGTCGACAGGGCAGGTGAGCAGTACTTC. The chain combines TRBV2 with TRBJ2-7, with 7 nucleotides matching TRBD1. The CDR3 is 13 amino acids. Germline assignment: CDR1 SNHLY and CDR2 FYNNEI. The junction had 11 bases not matched to a gene; V was cut back by 8 bases and J by 7 bases.